The source of this TCR beta chain is a study of cytomegalovirus exposure and HLA in healthy donors. Per the germline V gene, CDR1 is SNHLY and CDR2 is FYNNEI. The CDR3 covers 14 residues. Whole-study results and caveats: Exclusion as indistinguishable affected some V segments, including TRBV6-2 and TRBV6-3. High specificity and sensitivity for cytomegalovirus status were reported for the classifier.

Notes on this clone: Its antigen remains unidentified. The junction differs from germline at one of its ends, possibly a read error.

Vbeta (60) and Jbeta (13) primers were used in the PCR. Generated by immunoSEQ multiplex PCR, the TCRdb table keeps only in-frame clones and is missing some. The sample lists around 300,000 clones, about 90% occurring once. V gene TRBV2 combines with J gene TRBJ1-4, with a tentative D call TRBD1 (6 bases). The origin of this receptor is a woman aged 18-29 years in good health and CMV-seronegative. Sequencing was performed on PBMCs. The CDR3 loop is CASSEAGANEKLFF. CDR3 nucleotide sequence: TGTGCCAGCAGCGAAGCAGGGGCTAATGAAAAACTGTTTTTT.